This entry lists 19 T cell receptor beta chains sequenced from one sample in a study of T cell responses to AZD1222 COVID-19 vaccine. This table comes from immunoSEQ multiplex PCR, and its TCRdb copy is limited to in-frame clones, with some not included. This table has about 160,000 clones, roughly 90% appearing once. This specimen consisted of peripheral blood, obtained 28 days after the second AZD1222 dose. The receptors were sampled from an adult who received the AZD1222 COVID-19 vaccine.

This chain uses TRBV27 with TRBJ2-5; 8 nucleotides match TRBD2. This CDR3 has 14 amino acids. With V trimmed by 4 bases and J by 6 bases, 7 bases remained unmatched. Germline V gene lookup returns CDR1 MNHEY and CDR2 SMNVEV (reference sequence). The CDR3 spells CASSSQLAVQTQYF. In DNA form, the CDR3 reads TGTGCCAGCAGTTCCCAACTAGCGGTTCAGACCCAGTACTTC.

V gene TRBV12-5 combines with J gene TRBJ2-1, with 13 bases matching TRBD2. V was clipped by 1 base and J by 10 bases; unmatched bases: 7. The length of the CDR3 is 16 residues. Looked up from germline, CDR1 is LGHNT and CDR2 is FRNRAP. CDR3 DNA sequence: TGTGCTAGTGGTTTGGCCGGACTAGCGGGAGAGAGAGAGCAGTTCTTC. Amino acid sequence: CASGLAGLAGEREQFF.

This clone appeared a single time. The rearrangement links TRBV7-2 to TRBJ2-7; possible D gene TRBD1, 5 bases. V dropped 5 bases and J dropped 3 bases, with 8 bases sitting between them. Germline loops: CDR1 SGHTA, CDR2 FQGNSA. The CDR3 is made up of 12 amino acids. Here the CDR3 DNA reads TGTGCCAGCAGCCTACAGGACTACGAGCAGTACTTC. This translates into CASSLQDYEQYF.

J is TRBJ2-5 and V is TRBV5-1; a possible D gene is TRBD2 (6 bases). CDR1 and CDR2 from the germline V gene are SGHRS and YFSETQ. The CDR3 length is 14 residues. Deletions cut 4 bases from V and 2 bases from J, with 12 bases between. Here the CDR3 reads CASSAGRIQETQYF. The CDR3 coding sequence is TGCGCCAGCAGCGCGGGACGGATACAAGAGACCCAGTACTTC.

Regarding this clone: Other DNA sequences of this sample code for an identical CDR3. This chain uses TRBV28 with TRBJ1-5; 9 positions match TRBD1. Per germline, CDR1 MDHEN and CDR2 SYDVKM. The CDR3 spans 14 residues. V shed 3 bases and J 4 bases; nucleotides not matched to a gene: 1. CDR3 residues: CASSFGTGNQPQHF. The CDR3 DNA is TGTGCCAGCAGTTTCGGGACAGGGAATCAGCCCCAGCATTTT.

The genes are TRBV5-4 and TRBJ1-1; D is perhaps TRBD1 (5 bases). Germline CDR1 SGHNT, CDR2 YYREEE (reference sequence). The CDR3 length is 14 residues. V shed 4 bases and J shed 1 base, with 11 bases lying between them. The CDR3 loop is CASSAVGGNTEAFF. CDR3 sequence (DNA): TGTGCCAGCAGCGCCGTCGGGGGGAACACTGAAGCTTTCTTT.

This chain uses TRBV9 with TRBJ2-7; 8 bases are shared with TRBD1. Germline V CDR1 and CDR2: SGDLS, YYNGEE. The trim removed 4 bases at V and 6 bases at J, leaving 9 bases unmatched. The CDR3 contains 14 residues. The CDR3 region has the DNA TGTGCCAGCAGCCGCCGGGACAGGTATCCCGAGCAGTACTTC. Translating it yields CASSRRDRYPEQYF.

The chain joins TRBV7-2 to TRBJ1-2; no clear D. The V end lost 1 base, the J end lost 1 base, and 10 bases lay between the germline ends. This CDR3 contains 15 residues. In germline, CDR1 is SGHTA, CDR2 FQGNSA. In nucleotides, the CDR3 is TGTGCCAGCAGCTTAGGACAAGGAAATAACTATGGCTACACCTTC. Translating it yields CASSLGQGNNYGYTF.

V and J are TRBV7-2 and TRBJ2-2; 8 bases line up with TRBD2. The J segment lost 3 bases and the V segment lost 0 bases, leaving 3 bases of the junction unmatched. Looked up from germline, CDR1 is SGHTA and CDR2 is FQGNSA. The CDR3 sequence is 16 residues long. The CDR3 nucleotides read TGTGCCAGCAGCTTAGCGCGGGGGGCCGACACCGGGGAGCTGTTTTTT. Translated: CASSLARGADTGELFF.

This clone was recorded only once. The CDR3 spells CASSPGTGGAQTDGYTF. CDR3 in DNA: TGTGCCAGCAGCCCTGGGACAGGGGGCGCCCAGACGGATGGCTACACCTTC. This rearrangement joins TRBV11-3 to TRBJ1-2, with 12 positions matching TRBD1. Germline V gene data show CDR1 as SGHNT and CDR2 as YENEEA. The CDR3 is 17 residues long. Trimming at V came to 5 bases and at J to 6 bases, leaving 13 bases not matched to a gene.

The rearrangement links TRBV2 to TRBJ1-6; no reliable D call. The germline V and J ends were trimmed by 6 bases and 7 bases, with 19 bases remaining between them. CDR1 and CDR2 from the germline V gene are SNHLY and FYNNEI. This CDR3 has 16 amino acids. As DNA, the CDR3 is TGTGCCAGCAGCGATCTGAAAGGAAGAGGGAATTCACCCCTCCACTTT. Amino acid sequence: CASSDLKGRGNSPLHF. The variable domain in full, completed from reference TRBV2 and TRBJ1-6, reads EPEVTQTPSHQVTQMGQEVILRCVPISNHLYFYWYRQILGQKVEFLVSFYNNEISEKSEIFDDQFSVERPDGSNFTLKIRSTKLEDSAMYFCASSDLKGRGNSPLHFGNGTRLTVT.

The chain is built from TRBV25-1 and TRBJ2-1, with 11 positions matching TRBD1. This CDR3 has 14 residues. Germline CDR1 and CDR2: MGHDK and SYGVNS. With V trimmed by 6 bases and J by 7 bases, 5 bases remained unmatched. This CDR3 reads CASRGTGGFNEQFF. The CDR3 DNA reads TGTGCCAGCAGAGGGACAGGGGGTTTTAATGAGCAGTTCTTC.

The chain employs TRBV30 and TRBJ2-7; no clear D. CDR1 and CDR2 (germline): GTSNPN, SVGIG (reference sequence). The CDR3 length is 14 residues. Trimming took off 0 bases at V and 0 bases at J, with 9 bases between the two ends. Written as DNA, the CDR3 is TGTGCCTGGAGTGTATCTACGGCCTCCTACGAGCAGTACTTC. Protein sequence: CAWSVSTASYEQYF.

There are a few counts of this clone. The chain is built from TRBV19 and TRBJ1-2, with 9 bases matching TRBD1. Germline loops: CDR1 LNHDA, CDR2 SQIVND (reference sequence). V dropped 5 bases and J dropped 1; count of bases not matched to a gene: 14. The CDR3 runs 18 residues. The CDR3 spells CASSPGQGFDGVNYGYTF. The CDR3 nucleotides are TGTGCCAGTAGTCCGGGACAGGGTTTCGACGGAGTTAACTATGGCTACACCTTC.

This clone was detected once. The chain joins TRBV23-1 to TRBJ1-2, with D uncertain. TRBV23-1 is reported as an ORF; its role is uncertain. The CDR3 is 16 amino acids. The V gene lost 2 bases and the J gene lost 2 bases, with 15 bases spanning the gap. Here the CDR3 reads CASSQVKTKPNYGYTF. CDR3 in DNA: TGCGCCAGCAGTCAAGTAAAGACAAAGCCCAACTATGGCTACACCTTC.

This chain connects TRBV28 to TRBJ1-1, with 7 bases fitting TRBD1. The CDR3 has 18 amino acids. Germline-derived CDR1 and CDR2 are MDHEN and SYDVKM. V dropped 6 bases and J dropped 5; count of bases not matched to a gene: 21. The CDR3 region is CASRDNHRDSPRKTEAFF. CDR3 nucleotides: TGTGCCAGCAGGGATAACCACCGGGACAGCCCAAGGAAGACTGAAGCTTTCTTT.

V and J are TRBV27 and TRBJ2-7; D possibly uses TRBD1 or TRBD2 (7 bases each). The V end was cut by 2 bases, the J end by 5 bases, with 19 bases between. Germline loops: CDR1 MNHEY, CDR2 SMNVEV (reference sequence). The CDR3 covers 16 residues. CDR3 in DNA: TGTGCCAGCAGTTTAAGGGAGGGGGCGCGGGGCGACGAGCAGTACTTC. It translates to CASSLREGARGDEQYF.

V usage is TRBV27 and J usage is TRBJ2-7; 7 positions agree with TRBD2. CDR3 length: 15 amino acids. V gave up 7 bases and J gave up 0 bases; unmatched junction bases: 9. Germline V gene data show CDR1 as MNHEY and CDR2 as SMNVEV (reference sequence). The CDR3 loop is CASTFSSGTSYEQYF. The CDR3 DNA reads TGTGCCAGCACCTTCTCGAGCGGGACCTCCTACGAGCAGTACTTC.

The rearrangement uses TRBV2 and TRBJ1-3, with D possibly matching TRBD1 (5 bases). This CDR3 is built from 14 residues. The V gene's germline CDR1 is SNHLY and CDR2 FYNNEI. Trimming took off 6 bases at V and 0 bases at J, with 9 bases between the two ends. For the CDR3, the DNA is TGTGCCAGCAGGGGACTGTACTCTGGAAACACCATATATTTT. Translating gives CASRGLYSGNTIYF.